The source of this TCR beta chain is a study of blood T cells in healthy people across ages. Looking at the study overall: About one barcoded beta molecule per two T cells was the capture yield of template switching. Study results and limitations: TCR beta diversity, measured per million T cells, fell in a roughly linear way with age.

Turning to this clonotype: No antigen is known for it.

It was with a sample-barcoded 5' primer and a J-beta primer mix that a second PCR of about 7 to 12 cycles was run. A single record per CDR3 protein comes from TCRdb applying MiXCR to the 5' RACE reads. The sample shows about 1,000,000 distinct CDR3 sequences, 40% to 45% of them seen only once. V shed 5 bases, J shed 2 bases, and the junction held 6 bases outside the gene matches. Germline assignment: CDR1 SGHRS and CDR2 YFSETQ. The CDR3 has 15 amino acids. Input material: blood. The sequence came from a woman aged 55-70 years in good health. The genes are TRBV5-1 and TRBJ2-3; 9 bases match TRBD1. The CDR3 DNA is TGCGCCAGCAGAACGGGACAGGGACCCACAGATACGCAGTATTTT. It yields the protein CASRTGQGPTDTQYF.